This T cell receptor (beta chain) was sequenced in a study of OX40 agonist ivuxolimab in advanced cancers. On the study more broadly: Administration of intravenous ivuxolimab to patients occurred every 2 weeks at 0.01 to 10 mg/kg.

The method was immunoSEQ multiplex PCR; TCRdb's version includes in-frame clones alone and lacks a portion of them. The repertoire holds 73,000 or so clones, with 85% as singletons. Trimming removed 2 bases at V and 5 bases at J, with 16 bases between. Per the germline V gene, CDR1 is MNHNS and CDR2 is SASEGT. The CDR3 length is 16 residues. This clone was detected only once. This rearrangement joins TRBV6-1 to TRBJ2-1; maybe TRBD2 (6 bases). The source of this sequence is an adult with an advanced solid tumor such as melanoma, head and neck, liver or kidney cancer. Sequencing was performed on CD4+ or CD8+ T cells sorted from blood, taken in a trial of the OX40 agonist ivuxolimab. The CDR3 here is CASSEMGTRLNNEQFF. CDR3 bases: TGTGCCAGCAGTGAAATGGGGACTCGGCTGAACAATGAGCAGTTCTTC.